The 31 T cell receptor beta chains below were found in one sample sequenced in a study of blood T cell repertoires in COVID-19. Clones were read by immunoSEQ multiplex PCR, and TCRdb kept only the in-frame ones, dropping some. The table records 200,000 or so clones, 80% of them present only once. The sample taken for sequencing was PBMCs or T cells enriched from blood (not recorded which). These receptors were obtained from a woman aged 40 to 49 with acute COVID-19.

The chain combines TRBV11-3 with TRBJ2-5; 9 bases fit TRBD2. Germline V CDR1 and CDR2: SGHNT, YENEEA. The CDR3 extends over 14 amino acids. Germline trimming cut 5 bases from V and 4 bases from J; bases unmatched to any gene: 5. CDR3 nucleotide sequence: TGTGCCAGCAGCCCGGGACTAGCCAGAGAGACCCAGTACTTC. It yields the protein CASSPGLARETQYF.

V is TRBV5-1 and J is TRBJ1-2, with D unclear. The ends were cut back, 5 bases at V and 3 bases at J, with 14 bases in the middle. This CDR3 spans 14 amino acids. Per germline, CDR1 SGHRS and CDR2 YFSETQ. The CDR3 bases are TGCGCCAGCAGTAACGGGTTTTACGACTATGGCTACACCTTC. Protein product: CASSNGFYDYGYTF.

This chain uses TRBV6-5 with TRBJ1-3, with a possible D match to TRBD1 (6 bases). CDR3 size: 15 residues. The germline V gene encodes CDR1 MNHEY and CDR2 SVGAGI. Trimming took off 7 bases at V and 4 bases at J, with 17 bases between the two ends. The CDR3 nucleotides are TGTGCCAGCACCCTAGGCAGGGGACCGGGAAACACCATATATTTT. Translation: CASTLGRGPGNTIYF.

This clone has just a few counts. J is TRBJ1-5 and V is TRBV30, with D uncertain. V was shortened by 3 bases and J by 1 base, with 10 bases between the two germline ends. The CDR3 consists of 14 residues. Per the germline V gene, CDR1 is GTSNPN and CDR2 is SVGIG (reference sequence). The CDR3 is CAWRTGGSNQPQHF. In DNA, the CDR3 is TGTGCCTGGAGGACGGGAGGGAGCAATCAGCCCCAGCATTTT.

The chain couples TRBV27 to TRBJ2-2; D is uncertain. Trimming removed 4 bases at V and 2 bases at J, with 8 bases between. Germline-derived CDR1 and CDR2 are MNHEY and SMNVEV (reference sequence). The CDR3 totals 14 residues. CDR3 region: CASSYGHNTGELFF. CDR3 sequence (DNA): TGTGCCAGCAGTTACGGTCATAACACCGGGGAGCTGTTTTTT.

This clone has just a few counts. The chain has TRBV5-6 and TRBJ1-2; TRBD1 aligns across 8 bases. Germline V CDR1 and CDR2: SGHDT, YYEEEE. The CDR3 totals 12 residues. V trimming: 6 bases; J trimming: 8 bases; junction bases outside the gene matches: 6. The CDR3 reads CASKETGGGYTF. The CDR3 DNA sequence: TGTGCCAGCAAGGAAACAGGGGGAGGCTACACCTTC.

V is TRBV5-6 and J is TRBJ1-1; tentative D call: TRBD1 (5 bases). Germline assignment: CDR1 SGHDT and CDR2 YYEEEE. The CDR3 runs to 15 residues. V was pared by 0 bases and J by 4 bases, with 13 bases between. CDR3 in DNA: TGTGCCAGCAGCTTGGCAGGGTCTTGGTCCACTGAAGCTTTCTTT. Protein product: CASSLAGSWSTEAFF.

V gene TRBV20-1 combines with J gene TRBJ1-1, with D possibly matching TRBD1 (6 bases). Deletions cut 6 bases from V and 5 bases from J, with 10 bases between. Germline V gene sequence: CDR1 DFQATT, CDR2 SNEGSKA (reference sequence). The CDR3 sequence is 11 residues long. The CDR3 bases are TGCAGTGCCTCCCAGGGGACTGAAGCTTTCTTT. It is translated as CSASQGTEAFF.

The CDR3 coding sequence is TGTGCCATCAGCCGCGCAGGGGATGTTGAAGCTTTCTTT. Encoded protein: CAISRAGDVEAFF. J is TRBJ1-1 and V is TRBV10-3, with a tentative D call TRBD1 (6 bases). CDR3 length equals 13 residues. CDR1 and CDR2 (germline): ENHRY, SYGVKD. The V end was cut by 6 bases, the J end by 7 bases, with 15 bases between.

This sequence joins TRBV7-3 and TRBJ2-2; TRBD1 might be the D (6 bases). Trimming stripped 5 bases from V and 7 bases from J, with 11 bases between. CDR1 SGHTA and CDR2 FQGTGA come from the germline V gene. The CDR3 is made up of 13 amino acids. CDR3 in amino acids: CASSQQGYGELFF. CDR3 nucleotides: TGTGCCAGCAGCCAACAGGGTTACGGGGAGCTGTTTTTT.

The CDR3 loop reads CASSLDRYTDTQYF. In nucleotides, the CDR3 is TGTGCCAGCAGCTTGGATAGATACACAGATACGCAGTATTTT. The V gene is TRBV5-6, the J gene TRBJ2-3; D is uncertain. Germline CDR1 is SGHDT and CDR2 is YYEEEE. Between the trimmed V and J ends, which lost 0 bases and 2 bases, there was a span of 7 bases. The length of the CDR3 is 14 residues.

The J gene is TRBJ1-5, the V gene TRBV9; D unclear. The CDR3 is 13 amino acids. Trimming took off 4 bases at V and 7 bases at J, with 12 bases between the two ends. Per germline, CDR1 SGDLS and CDR2 YYNGEE. DNA of the CDR3: TGTGCCAGCAGCTTAACGACGGAGCAGCCCCAGCATTTT. It specifies CASSLTTEQPQHF.

The chain employs TRBV6-5 and TRBJ1-4; 8 nucleotides agree with TRBD1. Germline CDR1 reads MNHEY; CDR2 reads SVGAGI. This CDR3 is built from 14 residues. V dropped 7 bases and J dropped 7; count of bases not matched to a gene: 8. CDR3: CASITGGIGEKLFF. CDR3 nucleotides: TGTGCCAGCATAACAGGGGGGATAGGTGAAAAACTGTTTTTT.

The count of this clone is one. The chain employs TRBV5-1 and TRBJ2-1, with 7 bases lining up with TRBD1. The germline V gene encodes CDR1 SGHRS and CDR2 YFSETQ. The CDR3 has 16 residues. V gave up 4 bases and J gave up 6 bases; unmatched junction bases: 13. The CDR3 DNA follows: TGCGCCAGCAGCAGGACCGGGACAGCAGCAACCAATGAGCAGTTCTTC. As protein: CASSRTGTAATNEQFF.

This chain links TRBV19 with TRBJ2-2, with D hard to call. Per the germline V gene, CDR1 is LNHDA and CDR2 is SQIVND (reference sequence). CDR3 length: 13 amino acids. Trimming removed 4 bases at V and 6 bases at J, with 9 bases between. The CDR3 loop is CASSSSIPGELFF. CDR3 DNA sequence: TGTGCCAGTAGTAGTTCCATCCCCGGGGAGCTGTTTTTT.

The chain couples TRBV12-3 or TRBV12-4 to TRBJ1-3, with unresolved D. The CDR3 covers 11 residues. Trimming took 8 bases from V and 9 from J, leaving 11 bases between them. The CDR3 sequence: CASDWSSTIYF. The CDR3 bases are TGTGCCAGCGATTGGAGTAGCACCATATATTTT.

CDR3 region: CSAEGGTEAFF. Here the CDR3 DNA reads TGCAGCGCCGAGGGAGGCACTGAAGCTTTCTTT. This chain links TRBV29-1 with TRBJ1-1; the D is unclear. The CDR3 loop spans 11 amino acids. V was trimmed by 7 bases and J by 4 bases, leaving 10 bases between them. Per the germline V gene, CDR1 is SQVTM and CDR2 is ANQGSEA.

This clone was detected a few times. This chain connects TRBV7-2 to TRBJ1-2; TRBD1 aligns across 7 bases. J lost 0 bases, V lost 1 base, and 2 bases had no gene match. Germline V gene data show CDR1 as SGHTA and CDR2 as FQGNSA. This CDR3 comprises 15 residues. In nucleotides, the CDR3 is TGTGCCAGCAGCTTAGGACAGGGACCTAACTATGGCTACACCTTC. Its protein is CASSLGQGPNYGYTF.

V usage is TRBV7-8 and J usage is TRBJ2-7; D is unclear. The germline V gene has CDR1 SGHVS and CDR2 FQNEAQ. Trimming left V 1 base short and J 1 base short, with 5 bases between. This CDR3 spans 13 amino acids. The CDR3 here is CASSLERSYEQYF. The CDR3 bases are TGTGCCAGCAGCTTAGAACGGTCCTACGAGCAGTACTTC.

The chain is built from TRBV5-4 and TRBJ2-3, with 12 bases matching TRBD2. Losses at the gene ends were 4 bases for V and 3 bases for J; bases not matched to a gene: 6. Per the germline V gene, CDR1 is SGHNT and CDR2 is YYREEE (reference sequence). The CDR3 sequence is 16 residues long. The CDR3 DNA follows: TGTGCCAGCAGCATACGACTAGCGGGAGTGACAGATACGCAGTATTTT. Translated: CASSIRLAGVTDTQYF.

This clone ranks as medium-sized. The chain joins TRBV28 to TRBJ1-1; D unclear. Germline V gene lookup returns CDR1 MDHEN and CDR2 SYDVKM. This CDR3 region has 15 residues. Trimming took off 8 bases at V and 3 bases at J, with 19 bases between the two ends. As DNA, the CDR3 is TGTGCCAGCGGAGGTAGAGGGCAGGAGTACACTGAAGCTTTCTTT. Its protein is CASGGRGQEYTEAFF.

The J gene is TRBJ2-5, the V gene TRBV19, with D possibly TRBD2 on 6 matching bases. The CDR3 extends over 14 amino acids. V lost 1 base and J lost 5, with 11 bases in between. Looked up from germline, CDR1 is LNHDA and CDR2 is SQIVND (reference sequence). The CDR3: CASSIAAGSETQYF. The CDR3, as DNA: TGTGCCAGTAGTATAGCGGCGGGATCGGAGACCCAGTACTTC.

V gene TRBV28 combines with J gene TRBJ1-1, with D tentatively TRBD1 (5 bases). The V end was cut by 3 bases, the J end by 1 base, with 9 bases between. The CDR3 is 14 amino acids. Per germline, CDR1 MDHEN and CDR2 SYDVKM. This CDR3 reads CASSFWGANTEAFF. Written as DNA, the CDR3 is TGTGCCAGCAGTTTTTGGGGCGCGAACACTGAAGCTTTCTTT.

The rearrangement links TRBV7-2 to TRBJ1-3; D not certain. Germline loops: CDR1 SGHTA, CDR2 FQGNSA. The CDR3 sequence is 14 residues long. Trimming pared 0 bases from V and 2 bases from J, leaving 5 bases between. The CDR3 nucleotides are TGTGCCAGCAGCTTAGCGGCAGCTGGAAACACCATATATTTT. It specifies CASSLAAAGNTIYF.

Only a few counts were recorded for this clone. The rearrangement uses TRBV28 and TRBJ1-5, with D maybe TRBD1 (5 bases). CDR3 length: 16 residues. Trimming cost V 5 bases and J 1 base, with 15 bases left between them. Per the germline V gene, CDR1 is MDHEN and CDR2 is SYDVKM. The chain's CDR3 is CASSPPPGLSNQPQHF. The CDR3 nucleotides read TGTGCCAGCAGTCCTCCTCCAGGGTTGAGCAATCAGCCCCAGCATTTT.

The chain recombines TRBV7-2 with TRBJ2-1, with D maybe TRBD2 (6 bases). The V gene's germline CDR1 is SGHTA and CDR2 FQGNSA. Trimming removed 5 bases at V and 8 bases at J, with 19 bases between. This CDR3 is 15 amino acids long. CDR3 residues: CASSPGLPVGDEQFF. The CDR3 DNA is TGTGCCAGCAGCCCGGGACTCCCGGTAGGTGATGAGCAGTTCTTC. Supplemented by reference TRBV7-2 and TRBJ2-1, the full variable domain reads GAGVSQSPSNKVTEKGKDVELRCDPISGHTALYWYRQSLGQGLEFLIYFQGNSAPDKSGLPSDRFSAERTGGSVSTLTIQRTQQEDSAVYLCASSPGLPVGDEQFFGPGTRLTVL.

V is TRBV4-3 and J is TRBJ2-1; maybe TRBD2 (5 bases). The CDR3 loop spans 17 amino acids. Germline V gene data show CDR1 as LGHNA and CDR2 as YSLEER. Deletions cut 3 bases from V and 4 bases from J, with 19 bases between. CDR3 sequence: CASSQNSAPEPYNEQFF. CDR3 bases: TGCGCCAGCAGCCAGAATAGCGCCCCTGAACCTTACAATGAGCAGTTCTTC.

The genes are TRBV5-5 and TRBJ2-3; 9 nucleotides align to TRBD1. The CDR3 is 15 residues long. V lost 4 bases and J lost 6; bases outside the gene matches: 9. CDR1 SGHKS and CDR2 YYEKEE come from the germline V gene (reference sequence). The CDR3 sequence is CASSLGQGMKDTQYF. DNA of the CDR3: TGTGCCAGCAGCCTAGGACAGGGGATGAAGGATACGCAGTATTTT.

The CDR3 sequence is CASSSDRGPPYEQYF. The CDR3 DNA is TGTGCCAGCAGTTCCGACAGGGGGCCTCCCTACGAGCAGTACTTC. The chain carries TRBV6-2 or TRBV6-3 and TRBJ2-7; 10 bases are shared with TRBD1. Germline lookup yields CDR1 MNHEY and CDR2 SVGEGT. There are 15 residues in the CDR3. V was clipped by 4 bases and J by 2 bases; unmatched bases: 5.

The J gene is TRBJ1-3, the V gene TRBV28; D is undetermined. The CDR3 totals 12 residues. CDR1 is MDHEN, CDR2 SYDVKM, per germline. CDR3 region: CAGRDSGNTIYF. The CDR3 DNA is TGTGCGGGGAGGGACTCTGGAAACACCATATATTTT. Supplemented by reference TRBV28 and TRBJ1-3, the full variable domain reads DVKVTQSSRYLVKRTGEKVFLECVQDMDHENMFWYRQDPGLGLRLIYFSYDVKMKEKGDIPEGYSVSREKKERFSLILESASTNQTSMYLCAGRDSGNTIYFGEGSWLTVV.

V usage is TRBV6-6 and J usage is TRBJ1-2, with 7 bases fitting TRBD1. The CDR3 runs 13 residues. Germline trimming cut 6 bases from V and 5 bases from J; bases unmatched to any gene: 6. Germline values: CDR1 MNHNY, CDR2 SVGAGI (reference sequence). CDR3 sequence: CASRPTQGYGYTF. As DNA, the CDR3 is TGTGCCAGCAGACCCACACAGGGGTATGGCTACACCTTC.